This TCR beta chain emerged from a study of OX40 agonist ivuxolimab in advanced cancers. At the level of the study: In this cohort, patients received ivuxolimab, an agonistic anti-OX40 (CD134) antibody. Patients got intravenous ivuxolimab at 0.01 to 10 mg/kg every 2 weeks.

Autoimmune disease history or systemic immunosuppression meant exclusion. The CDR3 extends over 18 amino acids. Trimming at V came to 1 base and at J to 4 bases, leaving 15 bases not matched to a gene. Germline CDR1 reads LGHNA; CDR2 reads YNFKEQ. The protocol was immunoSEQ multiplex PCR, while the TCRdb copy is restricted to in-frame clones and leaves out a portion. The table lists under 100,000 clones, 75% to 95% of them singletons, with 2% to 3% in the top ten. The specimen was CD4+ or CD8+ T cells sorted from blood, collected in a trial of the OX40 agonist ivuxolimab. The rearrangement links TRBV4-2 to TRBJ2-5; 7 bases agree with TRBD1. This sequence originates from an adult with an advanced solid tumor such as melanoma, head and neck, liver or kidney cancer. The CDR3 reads CASSQGLQGTDFRETQYF. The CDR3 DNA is TGTGCCAGCAGCCAAGGCCTGCAGGGGACAGATTTTCGAGAGACCCAGTACTTC.